These 3 T cell receptor beta chains came from one sample sequenced in a study of CD8 T cells in ankylosing spondylitis. One entry per CDR3 protein results from TCRdb running MiXCR on the 5' RACE reads. Found here are roughly 130,000 distinct CDR3 sequences, roughly an eighth of them singletons; the top ten hold under 3%. Sequencing used blood, either unsorted or a sorted T cell fraction (not recorded which). Receptors were obtained from a female donor with ankylosing spondylitis or in good health (not recorded which).

This clonotype was detected a few times. The V and J genes are TRBV12-3 or TRBV12-4 and TRBJ1-5; 9 nucleotides align to TRBD1. The CDR3 consists of 15 residues. Unmatched junction bases numbered 2, after V lost 4 bases and J lost 1 base. The CDR3 sequence is CASSWDRVSNQPQHF. The CDR3 nucleotides are TGTGCCAGCAGTTGGGACAGGGTCAGCAATCAGCCCCAGCATTTT.

The rearrangement joins TRBV24-1 to TRBJ2-3, with 9 nucleotides matching TRBD1. With 5 bases clipped from V and 5 bases from J, the junction kept 7 bases outside the gene matches. Per the germline V gene, CDR1 is KGHDR and CDR2 is SFDVKD. CDR3 length: 15 residues. This CDR3 is CATSATGQGQDTQYF. In DNA form, the CDR3 reads TGTGCCACCAGTGCCACGGGACAGGGCCAAGATACGCAGTATTTT.

This clonotype was recorded a few times. The chain joins TRBV28 to TRBJ2-5, with unresolved D. The CDR3 totals 12 residues. V lost 3 bases and J 5 bases, leaving 7 bases between the germline ends. CDR1 and CDR2 (germline): MDHEN, SYDVKM. CDR3 coding DNA: TGTGCCAGCAGTTTTTGGGGTGAGACCCAGTACTTC. Its protein is CASSFWGETQYF.